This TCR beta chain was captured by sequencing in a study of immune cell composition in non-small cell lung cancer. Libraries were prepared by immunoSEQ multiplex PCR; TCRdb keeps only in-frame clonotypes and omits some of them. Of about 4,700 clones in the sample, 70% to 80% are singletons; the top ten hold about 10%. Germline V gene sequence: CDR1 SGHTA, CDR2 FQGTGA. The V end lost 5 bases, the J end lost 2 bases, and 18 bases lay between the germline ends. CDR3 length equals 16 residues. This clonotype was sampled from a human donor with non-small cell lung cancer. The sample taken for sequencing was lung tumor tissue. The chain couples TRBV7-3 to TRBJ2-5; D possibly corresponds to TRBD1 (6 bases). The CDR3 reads CASSPGSSTGQETQYF. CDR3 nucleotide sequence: TGTGCCAGCAGCCCAGGGAGCAGCACAGGGCAAGAGACCCAGTACTTC.